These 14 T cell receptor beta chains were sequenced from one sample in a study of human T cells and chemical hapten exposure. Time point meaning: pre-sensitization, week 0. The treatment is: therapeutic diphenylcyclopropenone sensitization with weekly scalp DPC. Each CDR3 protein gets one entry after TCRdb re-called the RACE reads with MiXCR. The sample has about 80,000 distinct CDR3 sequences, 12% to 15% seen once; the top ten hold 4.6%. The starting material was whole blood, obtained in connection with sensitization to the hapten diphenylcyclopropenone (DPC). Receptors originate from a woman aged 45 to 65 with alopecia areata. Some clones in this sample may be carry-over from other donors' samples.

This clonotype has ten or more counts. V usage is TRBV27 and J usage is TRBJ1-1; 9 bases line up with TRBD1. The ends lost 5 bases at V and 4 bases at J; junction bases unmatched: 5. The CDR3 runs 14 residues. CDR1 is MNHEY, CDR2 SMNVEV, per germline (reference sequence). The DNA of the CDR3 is TGTGCCAGCAGTCTAGCACAGGGGGCCACTGAAGCTTTCTTT. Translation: CASSLAQGATEAFF.

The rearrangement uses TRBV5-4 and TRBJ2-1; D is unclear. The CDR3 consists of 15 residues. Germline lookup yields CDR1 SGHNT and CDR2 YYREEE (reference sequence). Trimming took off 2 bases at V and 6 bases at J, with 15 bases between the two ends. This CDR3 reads CASSFVETPVNEQFF. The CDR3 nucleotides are TGTGCCAGCAGCTTTGTGGAGACCCCGGTCAATGAGCAGTTCTTC. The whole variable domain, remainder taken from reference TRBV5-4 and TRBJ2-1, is ETGVTQSPTHLIKTRGQQVTLRCSSQSGHNTVSWYQQALGQGPQFIFQYYREEENGRGNFPPRFSGLQFPNYSSELNVNALELDDSALYLCASSFVETPVNEQFFGPGTRLTVL.

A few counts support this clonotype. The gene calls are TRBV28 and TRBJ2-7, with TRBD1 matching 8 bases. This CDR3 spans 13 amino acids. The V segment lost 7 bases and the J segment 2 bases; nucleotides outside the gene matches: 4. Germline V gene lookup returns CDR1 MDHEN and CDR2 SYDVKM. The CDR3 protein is CASMDRAAYEQYF. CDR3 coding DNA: TGTGCCAGCATGGACAGGGCCGCCTACGAGCAGTACTTC.

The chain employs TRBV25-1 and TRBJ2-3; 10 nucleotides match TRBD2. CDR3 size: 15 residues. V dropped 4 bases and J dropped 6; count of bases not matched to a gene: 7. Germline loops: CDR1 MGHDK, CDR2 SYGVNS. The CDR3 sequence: CASSGIAGGSDTQYF. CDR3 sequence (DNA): TGTGCCAGCAGTGGAATAGCGGGGGGCTCGGATACGCAGTATTTT.

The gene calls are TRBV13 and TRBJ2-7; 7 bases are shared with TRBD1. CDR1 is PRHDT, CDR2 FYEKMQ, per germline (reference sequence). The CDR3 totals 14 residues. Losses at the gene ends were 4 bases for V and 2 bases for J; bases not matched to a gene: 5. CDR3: CASSSPGQPYEQYF. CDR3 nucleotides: TGTGCCAGCAGCTCTCCGGGACAGCCCTACGAGCAGTACTTC.

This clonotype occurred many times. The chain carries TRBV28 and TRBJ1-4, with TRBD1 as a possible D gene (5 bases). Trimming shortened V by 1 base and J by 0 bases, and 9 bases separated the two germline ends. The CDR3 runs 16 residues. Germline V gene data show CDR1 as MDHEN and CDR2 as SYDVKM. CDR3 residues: CASSLFGTSTNEKLFF. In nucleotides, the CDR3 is TGTGCCAGCAGTTTATTTGGGACCTCAACTAATGAAAAACTGTTTTTT.

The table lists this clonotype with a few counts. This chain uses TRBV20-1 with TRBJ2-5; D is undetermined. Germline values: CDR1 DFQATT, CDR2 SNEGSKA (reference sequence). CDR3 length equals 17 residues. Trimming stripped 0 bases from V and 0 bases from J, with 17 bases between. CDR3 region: CSARDHPPGRYQETQYF. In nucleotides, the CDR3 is TGCAGTGCTAGAGATCACCCCCCGGGCAGGTACCAAGAGACCCAGTACTTC.

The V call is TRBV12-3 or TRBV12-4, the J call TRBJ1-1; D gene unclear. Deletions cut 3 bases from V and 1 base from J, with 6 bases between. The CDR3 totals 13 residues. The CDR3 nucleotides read TGTGCCAGCAGTTTTTATGGGAACACTGAAGCTTTCTTT. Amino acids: CASSFYGNTEAFF.

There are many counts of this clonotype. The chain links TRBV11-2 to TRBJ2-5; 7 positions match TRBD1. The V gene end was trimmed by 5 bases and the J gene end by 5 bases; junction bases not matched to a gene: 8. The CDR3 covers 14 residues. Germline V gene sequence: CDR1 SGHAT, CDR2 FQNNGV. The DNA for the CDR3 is TGTGCCAGCAGCCCCACGACAGGGCGGGAGACCCAGTACTTC. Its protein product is CASSPTTGRETQYF.

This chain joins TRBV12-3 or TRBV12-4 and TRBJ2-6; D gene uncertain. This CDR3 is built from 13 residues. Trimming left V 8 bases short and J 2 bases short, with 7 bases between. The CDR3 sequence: CASFRAGANVLTF. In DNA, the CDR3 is TGTGCCAGCTTCCGGGCTGGGGCCAACGTCCTGACTTTC.

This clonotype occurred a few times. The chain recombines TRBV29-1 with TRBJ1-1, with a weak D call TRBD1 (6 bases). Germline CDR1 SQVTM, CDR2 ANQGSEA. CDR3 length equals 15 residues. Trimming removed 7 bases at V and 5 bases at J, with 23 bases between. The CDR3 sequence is CSAQLGGGAETEAFF. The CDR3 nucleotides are TGCAGCGCCCAGCTTGGCGGGGGCGCTGAAACTGAAGCTTTCTTT.

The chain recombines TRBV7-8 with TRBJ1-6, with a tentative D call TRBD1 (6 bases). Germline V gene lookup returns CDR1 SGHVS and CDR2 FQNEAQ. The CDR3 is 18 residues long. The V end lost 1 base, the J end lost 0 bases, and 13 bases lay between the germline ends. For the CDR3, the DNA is TGTGCCAGCAGCTTAGTCCAAACAGGGAGCTCCTATAATTCACCCCTCCACTTT. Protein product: CASSLVQTGSSYNSPLHF.

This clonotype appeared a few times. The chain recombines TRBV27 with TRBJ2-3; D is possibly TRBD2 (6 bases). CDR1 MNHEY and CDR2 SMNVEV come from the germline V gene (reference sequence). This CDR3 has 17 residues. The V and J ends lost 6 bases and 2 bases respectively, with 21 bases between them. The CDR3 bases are TGTGCCAGCAGCCTCCTGGGGGGATACTCTTCCACAGATACGCAGTATTTT. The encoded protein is CASSLLGGYSSTDTQYF.

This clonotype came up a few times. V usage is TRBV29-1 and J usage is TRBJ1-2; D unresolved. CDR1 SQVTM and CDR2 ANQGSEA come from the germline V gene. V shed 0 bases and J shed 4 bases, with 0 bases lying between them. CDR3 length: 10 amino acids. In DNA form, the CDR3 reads TGCAGCGTTGAAGACTATGGCTACACCTTC. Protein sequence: CSVEDYGYTF.